The 10 T cell receptor beta chains given below trace back to one sample, sequenced in a study of Tregs in tolerant kidney transplant recipients. Related graft donors supplied nonmyeloablative bone marrow transplants, and mixed chimerism was transient. Only in-frame clones appear in the TCRdb table, and some are missing; sequencing was by immunoSEQ multiplex PCR. This sample's clone table lists tens of thousands of clones. The sample was CD4+ T cells from blood (PBMCs), taken 24 months after the transplant. Receptor source: a human patient who received a combined kidney and bone marrow transplant. Some T cells may be supplied by the graft donor.

As to this clone: The read ends 3 residues before the CDR3 terminus; that terminus is restored from the germline J gene. The chain combines TRBV12-3 or TRBV12-4 with TRBJ2-2; TRBD2 agrees at 12 bases. CDR3 size: 16 residues. V shed 5 bases and J 7 bases; nucleotides not matched to a gene: 8. The sequenced CDR3 bases are TGTGCCAGCAGTCCCCGCCTAGCGGGAGGGGGCGGGGAG. This encodes CASSPRLAGGGGE. The entire CDR3 protein reads CASSPRLAGGGGELFF.

On this clone itself: The missing CDR3 end, 3 residues past where the read stops, is filled in from the germline J gene. The chain combines TRBV4-1 with TRBJ2-2, with 8 bases lining up with TRBD2. Per the germline V gene, CDR1 is MGHRA and CDR2 is YSYEKL. The length of the CDR3 is 15 residues. The J segment lost 5 bases and the V segment lost 2 bases, leaving 4 bases of the junction unmatched. CDR3 DNA, as far as it was read: TGCGCCAGCAGCCAAACTAGCGGCCGTACCGGGGAG. Its protein product is CASSQTSGRTGE. The full CDR3 sequence reads CASSQTSGRTGELFF.

Points on this clone: The CDR3 goes on 3 residues after the read ends, and that part is filled in from the germline J gene. The chain combines TRBV7-9 with TRBJ1-2; tentatively, D is TRBD1 (6 bases). Trimming took 1 base from V and 2 from J, leaving 8 bases between them. Per the germline V gene, CDR1 is SEHNR and CDR2 is FQNEAQ (reference sequence). This CDR3 contains 14 residues. Incomplete CDR3 DNA: TGTGCCAGCAGCTTAGGGACAGAGAACTATGGC. It specifies CASSLGTENYG. The full CDR3 protein reads CASSLGTENYGYTF.

Measured by frequency, this clone is medium-sized. The read halts 3 residues ahead of the CDR3 end, with the missing end drawn from the germline J gene. The chain is built from TRBV5-1 and TRBJ1-6; 7 bases are shared with TRBD1. Losses at the gene ends were 4 bases for V and 6 bases for J; bases not matched to a gene: 4. This CDR3 has 14 amino acids. Germline CDR1 reads SGHRS; CDR2 reads YFSETQ. The CDR3 sequence: CASSPGTANSPLHF. The sequenced CDR3 bases are TGCGCCAGCAGCCCGGGGACAGCTAATTCACCC.

On this clone itself: The read comes to an end 3 residues before the CDR3 does, leaving the germline J gene to fill in the end. The rearrangement links TRBV20-1 to TRBJ2-3; a possible D gene is TRBD2 (7 bases). The CDR3 is 16 amino acids. Trimming removed 2 bases at V and 3 bases at J, with 18 bases between. Germline assignment: CDR1 DFQATT and CDR2 SNEGSKA (reference sequence). The CDR3 loop reads CSARSGGGLRTDTQYF. The CDR3 bases that were read are TGCAGTGCTAGATCGGGCGGGGGCCTCAGGACAGATACG.

Notes on this clone: The read terminates 3 residues before the CDR3 end, so the remaining end is supplied by the germline J gene. The chain couples TRBV7-2 to TRBJ2-1, with D perhaps matching TRBD1 or TRBD2 (5 bases each). V lost 0 bases and J 2 bases, leaving 11 bases between the germline ends. Germline loops: CDR1 SGHTA, CDR2 FQGNSA. The CDR3 sequence is 16 residues long. Here the CDR3 reads CASSLAGATAYNEQFF. CDR3 DNA (partial): TGTGCCAGCAGCTTAGCGGGAGCGACAGCCTACAATGAG. Combining the CDR3 with reference TRBV7-2 and TRBJ2-1 gives the whole variable domain GAGVSQSPSNKVTEKGKDVELRCDPISGHTALYWYRQSLGQGLEFLIYFQGNSAPDKSGLPSDRFSAERTGGSVSTLTIQRTQQEDSAVYLCASSLAGATAYNEQFFGPGTRLTVL.

A remark on this clone: The CDR3 extends 3 residues past the end of the read, so its final part is completed from the germline J gene. The chain recombines TRBV18 with TRBJ1-2; D is ambiguous. The CDR3 loop spans 13 amino acids. Germline assignment: CDR1 KGHSH and CDR2 LQKENI. The ends were cut back, 0 bases at V and 5 bases at J, with 7 bases in the middle. CDR3 DNA, as far as it was read: TGTGCCAGCTCACCACCGGTTCAGTATGGC. Amino acids: CASSPPVQYG. The whole CDR3 reads CASSPPVQYGYTF. Filled out from reference TRBV18 and TRBJ1-2, the complete variable domain reads NAGVMQNPRHLVRRRGQEARLRCSPMKGHSHVYWYRQLPEEGLKFMVYLQKENIIDESGMPKERFSAEFPKEGPSILRIQQVVRGDSAAYFCASSPPVQYGYTFGSGTRLTVV.

Note on this clone: The CDR3 extends 3 residues past the end of the read, so its final part is completed from the germline J gene. The chain links TRBV5-1 to TRBJ2-5; D is undetermined. Germline assignment: CDR1 SGHRS and CDR2 YFSETQ. This CDR3 comprises 16 residues. V lost 4 bases and J 2 bases, leaving 18 bases between the germline ends. Incomplete CDR3 DNA: TGCGCCAGCAGCCCCATAGGCTCAAACGGGCAAGAGACC. It specifies CASSPIGSNGQET. The whole CDR3 protein reads CASSPIGSNGQETQYF.

Points on this clone: Read sequence stops 3 residues before the CDR3 end, and the germline J gene provides the missing end. The genes are TRBV2 and TRBJ2-2; 7 bases agree with TRBD1. Germline assignment: CDR1 SNHLY and CDR2 FYNNEI. CDR3 length equals 13 residues. The part of the CDR3 DNA that was read is TGTGCCAGCAGGAAAGGGGGCGAGGGAGAG. Residues: CASRKGGEGE. In full, the CDR3 is CASRKGGEGELFF.

Comments on this clone: The DNA ends 3 residues before the CDR3 does, and the rest of the CDR3 is filled in from the germline J gene. The rearrangement uses TRBV11-3 and TRBJ2-1, with unresolved D. The ends were cut back, 1 base at V and 0 bases at J, with 7 bases in the middle. Germline CDR1 and CDR2: SGHNT and YENEEA. CDR3 length: 15 residues. The DNA read from the CDR3 is TGTGCCAGCAGCTTAGGCCGACTCTCCTACAATGAG. Translated: CASSLGRLSYNE. The entire CDR3 is CASSLGRLSYNEQFF.